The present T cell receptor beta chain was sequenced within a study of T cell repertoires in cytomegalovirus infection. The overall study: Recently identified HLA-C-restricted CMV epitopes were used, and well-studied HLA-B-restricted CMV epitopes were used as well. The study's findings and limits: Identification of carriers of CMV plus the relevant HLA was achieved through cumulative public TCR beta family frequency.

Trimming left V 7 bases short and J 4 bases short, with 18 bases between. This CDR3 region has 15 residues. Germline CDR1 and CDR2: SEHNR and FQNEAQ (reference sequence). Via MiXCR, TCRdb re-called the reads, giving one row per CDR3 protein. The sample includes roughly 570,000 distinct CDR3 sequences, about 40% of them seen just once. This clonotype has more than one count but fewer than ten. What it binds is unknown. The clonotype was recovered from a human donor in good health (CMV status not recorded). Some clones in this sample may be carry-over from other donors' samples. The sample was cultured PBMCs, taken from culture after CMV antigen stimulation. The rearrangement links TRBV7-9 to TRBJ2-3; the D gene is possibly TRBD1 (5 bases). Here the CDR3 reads CASTPGQYSADTQYF. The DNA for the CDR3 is TGTGCCAGCACCCCTGGACAATATTCCGCAGATACGCAGTATTTT.